This is a list of T cell receptor beta chains from one sample in a study of T cell changes during pregnancy in multiple sclerosis. TCRdb's table, derived via immunoSEQ multiplex PCR, lists solely in-frame clones and lacks some. The profile shows about 70,000 clones, 80% to 95% of them singletons. The sequencing here drew on peripheral blood, taken in the first trimester of pregnancy. These receptors were taken from a female donor with multiple sclerosis, enrolled in a pregnancy study. CDR3s include the opening cysteine and the closing phenylalanine or tryptophan. The D gene is left open where the match is weak. Clone size is stated in some rows and not others, as once, few, many or a class when expanded.

TGTGCCAGCAGCCCTGGGACTAGCACGAATGAGCAGTTCTTC | CASSPGTSTNEQFF | - | TRBJ2-1 | TRBV28 | TRBD2
TGTGCCAGCAGTCTCGGTCGCAGCGGGGGGAGCACAGATACGCAGTATTTT | CASSLGRSGGSTDTQYF | - | TRBJ2-3 | TRBV13 | TRBD2
TGTGCCAGCAGTTTTTTGGGGCTTGAAGCTTTCTTT | CASSFLGLEAFF | once | TRBJ1-1 | TRBV27 | -
TGCAGCGTCCCATATAGCAATGAGCAGTTCTTC | CSVPYSNEQFF | - | TRBJ2-1 | TRBV29-1 | -
TGTGCCAGCACTCTGGAGGGGGCACTATACAATGAGCAGTTCTTC | CASTLEGALYNEQFF | - | TRBJ2-1 | TRBV5-4 | -
TGTGCCAGCAGCCCAGAGGCGCAAGCTTTCACTGAAGCTTTCTTT | CASSPEAQAFTEAFF | - | TRBJ1-1 | TRBV7-9 | -
TGTGCCAGCAGCTTGGCGCGACAGTTTTATCCACCCCTCCACTTT | CASSLARQFYPPLHF | once | TRBJ1-6 | TRBV7-2 | -
TGTGCCAGTAGTCCGGGGGGACGGTCCGTTACTTTCTTT | CASSPGGRSVTFF | - | TRBJ1-1 | TRBV19 | -
TGCGCCAGCAGCTTGGGGCTAGCTATCGGCGAGCAGTACTTC | CASSLGLAIGEQYF | - | TRBJ2-7 | TRBV5-1 | -
TGCGCCAGCAGAGAAGCTAGCGGGGGGGGGCTCAATGAGCAGTTCTTC | CASREASGGGLNEQFF | - | TRBJ2-1 | TRBV5-1 | TRBD2
TGTGCCAGCAGTTACGGACAGGGAGGAAAGGATTTCTTT | CASSYGQGGKDFF | once | TRBJ1-1 | TRBV27 | TRBD1
TGCGCCAGCAGCTTGGAAGGACTAGATATCAGCAATGAGCAGTTCTTC | CASSLEGLDISNEQFF | - | TRBJ2-1 | TRBV5-1 | TRBD2
TGTGCCAGCACCACGAGCGGGGTCCGATCCTACGAGCAGTACTTC | CASTTSGVRSYEQYF | - | TRBJ2-7 | TRBV28 | TRBD2
TGTGCCAGCAGTCTCCAGGGGGCTAACTATGGCTACACCTTC | CASSLQGANYGYTF | medium-sized | TRBJ1-2 | TRBV27 | TRBD1
TGTGCCAGCTCACTCGGACTAGCGGCAAACCAAGAGACCCAGTACTTC | CASSLGLAANQETQYF | - | TRBJ2-5 | TRBV18 | TRBD2
TGCAGCGCTAGGGACTACTCCTACGAGCAGTACTTC | CSARDYSYEQYF | - | TRBJ2-7 | TRBV29-1 | TRBD2
TGTGCCAGCAGCTCGGACAGGGACACTGAAGCTTTCTTT | CASSSDRDTEAFF | - | TRBJ1-1 | TRBV7-2 | TRBD1
TGTGCCAGCAGTTTCCTAGGGGGGAACACTGAAGCTTTCTTT | CASSFLGGNTEAFF | - | TRBJ1-1 | TRBV2 | -
TGTGCCAGCAGTTCTCCGGGACAGGGGAATACTGAAGCTTTCTTT | CASSSPGQGNTEAFF | - | TRBJ1-1 | TRBV27 | TRBD1
TGTGCCAGCAGCTTGGAACTAGCGGGAGGACCCTCCTACAATGAGCAGTTCTTC | CASSLELAGGPSYNEQFF | - | TRBJ2-1 | TRBV5-4 | TRBD2
TGTGCCAGCAGCTTAGGGGGGACTGTTCGCTACTATGGCTACACCTTC | CASSLGGTVRYYGYTF | - | TRBJ1-2 | TRBV13 | -
TGTGCCAGCAGCCCAAGACAGGGGGCCTACGAGCAGTACTTC | CASSPRQGAYEQYF | - | TRBJ2-7 | TRBV7-8 | TRBD1
TGTGCCATCAGGGGACATGGAGATCAGCCCCAGCATTTT | CAIRGHGDQPQHF | - | TRBJ1-5 | TRBV10-3 | -
TGCGCCAGCAGCGGGCGGGACAGGGGAATCGCAGATACGCAGTATTTT | CASSGRDRGIADTQYF | - | TRBJ2-3 | TRBV4-1 | TRBD1
TGCGCCAGCAGCTCCCGGACAGGGACTAACACCGGGGAGCTGTTTTTT | CASSSRTGTNTGELFF | - | TRBJ2-2 | TRBV5-1 | TRBD1
TGTGCCAGCAGCTTGCAGGGGGCAATATCACCCCTCCACTTT | CASSLQGAISPLHF | - | TRBJ1-6 | TRBV5-4 | TRBD1
TGTGCCAGCAGTAACTCTCCGGGACTAGCGGTCTACGAGCAGTACTTC | CASSNSPGLAVYEQYF | - | TRBJ2-7 | TRBV6-5 | TRBD2
TGTGCCAGCTCACCAAGAGGTGAAAACACTGAAGCTTTCTTT | CASSPRGENTEAFF | - | TRBJ1-1 | TRBV18 | -
TGTGCCAGCACCCTCACCAGAATCTCCTACGAGCAGTACTTC | CASTLTRISYEQYF | - | TRBJ2-7 | TRBV2 | -
TGTGCCTGGAGTCCCGCGGGCGGGACTCTTTTCGGCTACACCTTC | CAWSPAGGTLFGYTF | - | TRBJ1-2 | TRBV30 | -
TGTGCCAGCAGCCCCGACAGGGGAAGGGAAAAACTGTTTTTT | CASSPDRGREKLFF | - | TRBJ1-4 | TRBV6-5 | TRBD1
TGCGCCAGCAGCCTACCCCCGGACAGGGGAGTCGCGCGCCCAACCAATGAGCAGTTCTTC | CASSLPPDRGVARPTNEQFF | - | TRBJ2-1 | TRBV4-1 | TRBD1
TGTGCCAGCAGTGGGAAACTAGCGGGAGTCGGGAGAGAGCAGTTCTTC | CASSGKLAGVGREQFF | - | TRBJ2-1 | TRBV28 | TRBD2
TGTGCCTGGAGTGTAAGACAGGGGGACACTGAAGCTTTCTTT | CAWSVRQGDTEAFF | few | TRBJ1-1 | TRBV30 | TRBD1
TGCAGCGTTGAGTCCGGGGAAGTCGGGACTGAAGCTTTCTTT | CSVESGEVGTEAFF | - | TRBJ1-1 | TRBV29-1 | -
TGTGCCAGCAGTCTTGACAGGGATACTGAAGCTTTCTTT | CASSLDRDTEAFF | - | TRBJ1-1 | TRBV6-5 | TRBD1
TGCAGCGTTGTGACAGGAACCTACGAGCAGTACTTC | CSVVTGTYEQYF | - | TRBJ2-7 | TRBV29-1 | -
TGTGCCTGGAGTGGGCGGGGGGGCCGGAATGAGCAGTTCTTC | CAWSGRGGRNEQFF | - | TRBJ2-1 | TRBV30 | TRBD2
TGTGCCAGCAGTCCAACGGTCAGGGCGGACTACGAGCAGTACTTC | CASSPTVRADYEQYF | - | TRBJ2-7 | TRBV27 | -
TGTGCCACGGGACAGGGGAATGAAAAACTGTTTTTT | CATGQGNEKLFF | - | TRBJ1-4 | TRBV28 | TRBD1
TGTGCCAGCGGCAGGGGGGAGGAGGGCTACACCTTC | CASGRGEEGYTF | - | TRBJ1-2 | TRBV6-5 | TRBD1
TGTGCCATCAGTGAGTCGACGGGTAGCTCCTACGAGCAGTACTTC | CAISESTGSSYEQYF | once | TRBJ2-7 | TRBV10-3 | -
TGTGCCAGCAGTCCCCCCGGGACTAGGGCCAACGTCCTGACTTTC | CASSPPGTRANVLTF | - | TRBJ2-6 | TRBV6-1 | TRBD2